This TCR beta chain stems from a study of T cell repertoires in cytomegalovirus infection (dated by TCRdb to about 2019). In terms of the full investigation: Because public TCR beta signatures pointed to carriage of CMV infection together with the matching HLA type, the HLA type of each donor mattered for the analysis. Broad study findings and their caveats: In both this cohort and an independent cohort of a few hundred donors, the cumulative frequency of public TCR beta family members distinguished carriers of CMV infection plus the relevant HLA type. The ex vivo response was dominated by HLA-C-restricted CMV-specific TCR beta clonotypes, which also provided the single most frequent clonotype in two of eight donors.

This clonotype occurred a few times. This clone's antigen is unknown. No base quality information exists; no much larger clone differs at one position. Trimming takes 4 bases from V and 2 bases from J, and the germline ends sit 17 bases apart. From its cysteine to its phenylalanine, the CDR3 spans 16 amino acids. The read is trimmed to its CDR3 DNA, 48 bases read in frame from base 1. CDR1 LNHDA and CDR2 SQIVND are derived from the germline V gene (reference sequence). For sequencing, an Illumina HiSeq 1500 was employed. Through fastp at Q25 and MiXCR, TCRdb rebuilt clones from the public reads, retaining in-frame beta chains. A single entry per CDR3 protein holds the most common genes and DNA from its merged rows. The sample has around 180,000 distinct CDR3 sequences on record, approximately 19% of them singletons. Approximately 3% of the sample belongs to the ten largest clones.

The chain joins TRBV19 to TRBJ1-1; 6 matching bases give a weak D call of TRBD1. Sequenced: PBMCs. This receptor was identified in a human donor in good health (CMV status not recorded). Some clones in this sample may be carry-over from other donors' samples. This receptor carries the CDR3 CASSRGPGQINTEAFF. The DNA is TGTGCCAGTAGTAGAGGTCCGGGACAAATCAACACTGAAGCTTTCTTT.